Detailed here is one T cell receptor (beta chain). Its antigen is still unknown. Here immunoSEQ multiplex PCR was the method, and the copy in TCRdb shows in-frame clones only, minus some. The repertoire holds roughly 320,000 clones, with more than 75% as singletons. V trimming: 0 bases; J trimming: 4 bases; junction bases outside the gene matches: 2. CDR1 is SGDLS and CDR2 is YYNGEE in the germline V gene. The CDR3 loop spans 16 amino acids. The sample comes from a study of shared clonotypes between healthy human individuals. Study conclusions and caveats: Clonotypes shared by all four sorted-subset donors had higher generation probabilities than non-shared clonotypes.

What was sequenced was memory CD8+ T cells sorted from blood. Sample subset: CD45RO+ cells pooled with CCR7-negative TemRA cells. The source of this sequence is a young man in good health. The chain employs TRBV9 and TRBJ2-1; TRBD2 matches 12 bases. The CDR3 loop reads CASSVALAGGYNEQFF. As DNA, the CDR3 is TGTGCCAGCAGCGTAGCTCTAGCGGGAGGGTACAATGAGCAGTTCTTC.